Shown below are 16 T cell receptor beta chains from a single sample sequenced in a study of follicular helper T cells after annual influenza vaccination. Repertoires were generated with immunoSEQ multiplex PCR, while TCRdb's copy carries only in-frame clones and drops some. The top ten hold roughly 3.6% of the sample, which has over 7,000 clones, roughly 80% seen once. As to time point: 2014-2015 season, 7 days after vaccination. The source material was CXCR5+ CD38- circulating T follicular helper cells from blood, sampled 7 days after influenza vaccination. Subset: circulating Tfh, non-naive CD4+CXCR5+PD-1+ (ICOS+CD38+ or ICOS-CD38-). These receptors were taken from an adult who received the influenza vaccine.

The V and J genes are TRBV9 and TRBJ2-3; D might be TRBD1 (6 bases). The germline V and J ends were trimmed by 4 bases and 4 bases, with 10 bases remaining between them. This CDR3 is 13 amino acids long. Germline CDR1 and CDR2: SGDLS and YYNGEE. The CDR3 protein is CASSRQDADTQYF. The CDR3 DNA follows: TGTGCCAGCAGCCGACAGGACGCAGATACGCAGTATTTT.

This clone was seen only a few times. The CDR3 sequence is CASSQRRGHEKLFF. The CDR3 bases are TGTGCCAGCAGCCAAAGGAGGGGGCACGAAAAACTGTTTTTT. This sequence joins TRBV4-2 and TRBJ1-4; the match to TRBD1 covers 7 bases. Germline V gene data show CDR1 as LGHNA and CDR2 as YNFKEQ. This CDR3 has 14 residues. J gave up 8 bases and V 2 bases, and 5 bases lay outside the gene matches.

V and J are TRBV7-3 and TRBJ1-2, with unresolved D. This CDR3 region has 15 residues. Germline-derived CDR1 and CDR2 are SGHTA and FQGTGA. V dropped 5 bases and J dropped 2 bases, with 15 bases sitting between them. CDR3 region: CASSLGPPGNYGYTF. The DNA for the CDR3 is TGTGCCAGCAGCCTTGGGCCCCCTGGGAACTATGGCTACACCTTC.

The chain links TRBV7-8 to TRBJ1-5, with D perhaps TRBD1 (5 bases). The CDR3 totals 14 residues. V was cut by 5 bases and J by 5 bases, with 13 bases left in between. Germline CDR1 is SGHVS and CDR2 is FQNEAQ. CDR3 DNA: TGTGCCAGCAGCGCGCTTCAAGGGGATCAGCCCCAGCATTTT. This encodes CASSALQGDQPQHF.

The chain joins TRBV28 to TRBJ2-2, with 8 bases lining up with TRBD1. Trimming removed 6 bases from V and 3 bases from J; junction bases left unmatched: 9. CDR3 size: 16 residues. Germline V gene lookup returns CDR1 MDHEN and CDR2 SYDVKM. CDR3: CASSKNRGSDTGELFF. The CDR3 nucleotides are TGTGCCAGCAGCAAAAACAGGGGGTCGGACACCGGGGAGCTGTTTTTT.

V gene TRBV5-6 combines with J gene TRBJ1-4; 9 positions match TRBD1. Trimming cost V 4 bases and J 2 bases; bases outside gene matches: 3. In germline, CDR1 is SGHDT, CDR2 YYEEEE. This CDR3 has 15 amino acids. The CDR3 DNA is TGTGCCAGCAGCGGGACAGGGAGCACTAATGAAAAACTGTTTTTT. This sequence encodes CASSGTGSTNEKLFF.

The chain recombines TRBV15 with TRBJ2-7, with 8 bases that match TRBD1. The CDR3 has 14 residues. V shed 0 bases and J 4 bases; nucleotides not matched to a gene: 2. The germline V gene has CDR1 LNHNV and CDR2 YYDKDF (reference sequence). The DNA for the CDR3 is TGTGCCACCAGCAGAGACAGGGGGCTGTACGAGCAGTACTTC. This translates into CATSRDRGLYEQYF. Together with reference TRBV15 and TRBJ2-7, the CDR3 gives the full variable domain: DAMVIQNPRYQVTQFGKPVTLSCSQTLNHNVMYWYQQKSSQAPKLLFHYYDKDFNNEADTPDNFQSRRPNTSFCFLDIRSPGLGDTAMYLCATSRDRGLYEQYFGPGTRLTVT.

This clone appeared a few times. The chain combines TRBV15 with TRBJ1-4; the D gene is possibly TRBD1 (6 bases). Trimming removed 0 bases from V and 11 bases from J, with 13 bases in between. Germline lookup yields CDR1 LNHNV and CDR2 YYDKDF (reference sequence). The CDR3 runs 14 residues. CDR3 loop: CATSREGAGRKLFF. The CDR3 region has the DNA TGTGCCACCAGCAGAGAGGGGGCAGGGAGGAAACTGTTTTTT.

The chain has TRBV6-1 and TRBJ1-2; weak D call: TRBD1 (5 bases). CDR1 MNHNS and CDR2 SASEGT come from the germline V gene. This CDR3 is built from 15 residues. V lost 0 bases and J lost 2, with 10 bases in between. The CDR3: CASSEAIRENYGYTF. For the CDR3, the DNA is TGTGCCAGCAGTGAAGCGATCAGGGAAAACTATGGCTACACCTTC.

This clone was seen just once. The chain is built from TRBV7-8 and TRBJ2-3; D is possibly TRBD2 (5 bases). Germline lookup yields CDR1 SGHVS and CDR2 FQNEAQ. This CDR3 is built from 15 residues. V was pared by 5 bases and J by 0 bases, with 12 bases between. For the CDR3, the DNA is TGTGCCAGCAGCCCTTCGGACTCGAGCACAGATACGCAGTATTTT. Translated: CASSPSDSSTDTQYF.

CDR3: CASSLVGYNEQFF. In DNA form, the CDR3 reads TGTGCCAGCAGCTTGGTGGGATACAATGAGCAGTTCTTC. This sequence joins TRBV7-2 and TRBJ2-1; D unclear. The CDR3 runs to 13 residues. Per the germline V gene, CDR1 is SGHTA and CDR2 is FQGNSA. The ends were cut back, 3 bases at V and 4 bases at J, with 7 bases in the middle.

In this sample, this clone turned up once. This chain joins TRBV19 and TRBJ1-5; maybe TRBD1 (6 bases). Germline lookup yields CDR1 LNHDA and CDR2 SQIVND (reference sequence). The CDR3 is made up of 16 amino acids. V gave up 5 bases and J gave up 2 bases, with 16 bases separating them. The CDR3 nucleotides are TGTGCCAGTAGTGGGAGGCAGGGGAAGCGCAATCAGCCCCAGCATTTT. Its protein is CASSGRQGKRNQPQHF.

V and J are TRBV28 and TRBJ2-3, with D tentatively TRBD2 (5 bases). The V end lost 10 bases, the J end lost 2 bases, and 10 bases lay between the germline ends. Germline V CDR1 and CDR2: MDHEN, SYDVKM. The CDR3 consists of 12 residues. The CDR3 protein is CATRGNTDTQYF. CDR3 in DNA: TGTGCCACACGGGGAAACACAGATACGCAGTATTTT. The full variable domain, completed using reference TRBV28 and TRBJ2-3, is DVKVTQSSRYLVKRTGEKVFLECVQDMDHENMFWYRQDPGLGLRLIYFSYDVKMKEKGDIPEGYSVSREKKERFSLILESASTNQTSMYLCATRGNTDTQYFGPGTRLTVL.

V and J are TRBV28 and TRBJ2-2, with D perhaps TRBD1 (5 bases). Germline-derived CDR1 and CDR2 are MDHEN and SYDVKM. V was trimmed by 6 bases and J by 4 bases, leaving 15 bases between them. The CDR3 is made up of 15 amino acids. This CDR3 reads CASRGFRVVTGELFF. CDR3 sequence (DNA): TGTGCCAGCAGGGGGTTCAGGGTGGTCACCGGGGAGCTGTTTTTT.

This clone was found once. This chain links TRBV28 with TRBJ1-1; 7 nucleotides match TRBD1. Losses at the gene ends were 8 bases for V and 7 bases for J; bases not matched to a gene: 13. Germline CDR1 is MDHEN and CDR2 is SYDVKM. This CDR3 contains 14 residues. CDR3 amino acids: CASRSYYRGFEAFF. CDR3 bases: TGTGCCAGCCGTTCTTATTACAGGGGCTTTGAAGCTTTCTTT.

The chain recombines TRBV9 with TRBJ2-1; 8 positions agree with TRBD1. The CDR3 length is 16 residues. Germline-derived CDR1 and CDR2 are SGDLS and YYNGEE. Unmatched junction bases numbered 10, after V lost 0 bases and J lost 8 bases. In nucleotides, the CDR3 is TGTGCCAGCAGCGTAGCCGGACAGGGTGTTGTCTATGAGCAGTTCTTC. Protein product: CASSVAGQGVVYEQFF.